This T cell receptor (beta chain) was observed in a study of blood T cell repertoires in COVID-19. On the study more broadly: Acute and convalescent COVID-19 specimens originated in the United States, Italy and Spain. PBMCs, B-cell-depleted T cells, or T cells were the source of the cDNA or gDNA that made up the material.

CDR1 is SGHKS and CDR2 is YYEKEE in the germline V gene (reference sequence). The CDR3 covers 16 residues. V lost 3 bases to trimming and J lost 0 bases; unmatched junction nucleotides: 3. Authors' methods: Estimates of nucleated cell counts were drawn from the amplification of reference gene primers. The data were produced by immunoSEQ multiplex PCR, yet TCRdb's version contains in-frame clones alone and is incomplete. V and J calls and clone size are as listed in that table; D and trimming were resolved from the DNA. The table records over 90,000 clones, more than 70% of them present only once. The receptor was isolated from a human donor in a cohort sampled during active COVID-19. The V call is TRBV5-5, the J call TRBJ2-2, with TRBD2 matching over 9 bases. Sample: peripheral blood. CDR3 loop: CASSSRTSANTGELFF. The CDR3 DNA follows: TGTGCCAGCAGCTCCCGGACTAGCGCGAACACCGGGGAGCTGTTTTTT.